One and the same sample provided the 3 T cell receptor beta chains below, sequenced in a study of blood T cell repertoires in COVID-19. Some clones are missing from TCRdb's copy, which holds only in-frame ones; the method was immunoSEQ multiplex PCR. The table records fewer than 150,000 clones, roughly three quarters of them present only once. Material: peripheral blood. These receptors were obtained from an elderly man with acute or convalescent COVID-19.

The chain couples TRBV6-4 to TRBJ1-1; 12 positions agree with TRBD1. Germline trimming cut 11 bases from V and 3 bases from J; bases unmatched to any gene: 22. CDR3 size: 19 residues. Germline CDR1 MRHNA, CDR2 SNTAGT. CDR3 nucleotide sequence: TGTGCCGGTCTTAGAGATAATAGGGGACAGGGGGCGGTGGACACTGAAGCTTTCTTT. This codes for CAGLRDNRGQGAVDTEAFF.

This clone was found a few times. J is TRBJ1-5 and V is TRBV18; no reliable D call. Germline V CDR1 and CDR2: KGHSH, LQKENI. V was shortened by 10 bases and J by 7 bases, with 17 bases between the two germline ends. The CDR3 has 13 amino acids. The CDR3 region is CATTGAPRQPQHF. Written as DNA, the CDR3 is TGTGCCACCACGGGAGCTCCGAGGCAGCCCCAGCATTTT.

The V call is TRBV2, the J call TRBJ2-3; D remains ambiguous. The CDR3 spans 12 residues. Deletions cut 7 bases from V and 7 bases from J, with 12 bases between. Looked up from germline, CDR1 is SNHLY and CDR2 is FYNNEI. This CDR3 is CASISFGYTQYF. The CDR3 nucleotides are TGTGCCAGCATCTCCTTCGGTTATACGCAGTATTTT.